The 32 T cell receptor beta chains given below trace back to one sample, sequenced in a study of blood T cell repertoires in COVID-19. Using immunoSEQ multiplex PCR, the repertoire was profiled, and TCRdb retains in-frame clones only, with some absent. The table records hundreds of thousands of clones, roughly 90% of them present only once. Sequenced sample: PBMCs or T cells enriched from blood (not recorded which). These receptors originate from a woman under 40 who had recovered from COVID-19.

This sequence joins TRBV28 and TRBJ1-4; 7 nucleotides line up with TRBD1. The CDR3 contains 15 residues. The V and J ends lost 6 bases and 3 bases, in that order; junction bases with no gene match: 7. Germline lookup yields CDR1 MDHEN and CDR2 SYDVKM. Here the CDR3 DNA reads TGTGCCAGCAGATTCGAGGGGGCGGCTAATGAAAAACTGTTTTTT. This codes for CASRFEGAANEKLFF.

In its sample, this clone was seen once. The chain recombines TRBV12-3 or TRBV12-4 with TRBJ1-2, with D uncertain. Trimming took 5 bases from V and 7 from J, leaving 14 bases between them. The CDR3 contains 13 residues. The CDR3 sequence: CASSTLSVGGYTF. The CDR3 nucleotides are TGTGCCAGCAGTACACTTAGCGTCGGTGGCTACACCTTC.

J is TRBJ1-5 and V is TRBV19; maybe TRBD1 (6 bases). Germline lookup yields CDR1 LNHDA and CDR2 SQIVND (reference sequence). The CDR3 runs to 15 residues. V dropped 3 bases and J dropped 3 bases, with 12 bases sitting between them. The CDR3 DNA reads TGTGCCAGTAGTATGACAGGCCCGTCCAATCAGCCCCAGCATTTT. Amino acids: CASSMTGPSNQPQHF.

This clone was observed a few times. V gene TRBV9 combines with J gene TRBJ2-3; D is possibly TRBD2 (6 bases). V lost 0 bases and J lost 0, with 17 bases in between. The CDR3 loop spans 18 amino acids. CDR1 is SGDLS, CDR2 YYNGEE, per germline. The CDR3: CASSVVDRAGGSTDTQYF. As DNA, the CDR3 is TGTGCCAGCAGCGTAGTCGACCGGGCCGGGGGTAGCACAGATACGCAGTATTTT.

This clone came up once. The V call is TRBV28, the J call TRBJ2-7; tentative D call: TRBD1 (6 bases). The germline CDR1 and CDR2 sequences are MDHEN and SYDVKM. The CDR3 totals 15 residues. The V gene lost 7 bases and the J gene lost 3 bases, with 19 bases spanning the gap. The CDR3 loop is CASIPSGRGDYEQYF. CDR3 DNA sequence: TGTGCCAGCATCCCCAGCGGCAGGGGAGACTACGAGCAGTACTTC.

There are a few counts of this clone. The chain recombines TRBV28 with TRBJ2-1; TRBD2 aligns across 13 bases. This CDR3 region has 16 residues. Unmatched junction bases numbered 10, after V lost 4 bases and J lost 10 bases. Germline V CDR1 and CDR2: MDHEN, SYDVKM. In nucleotides, the CDR3 is TGTGCCAGCAGTTCCCCAACTAGCGGGGGGGCTAAGGAGCAGTTCTTC. This encodes CASSSPTSGGAKEQFF.

The chain joins TRBV30 to TRBJ2-6; perhaps TRBD1 as D (5 bases). Trimming pared 3 bases from V and 4 bases from J, leaving 19 bases between. Looked up from germline, CDR1 is GTSNPN and CDR2 is SVGIG (reference sequence). This CDR3 comprises 17 residues. The CDR3 loop reads CAWSADTGMVGANVLTF. CDR3 bases: TGTGCCTGGAGCGCTGACACAGGTATGGTAGGGGCCAACGTCCTGACTTTC.

This chain joins TRBV4-1 and TRBJ1-2, with D possibly matching TRBD1 (6 bases). The CDR3 length is 18 residues. Germline V gives CDR1 MGHRA, CDR2 YSYEKL. Between the trimmed V and J ends, which lost 1 base and 0 bases, there was a span of 18 bases. The CDR3 spells CASSQGGVGQQANYGYTF. CDR3 DNA: TGCGCCAGCAGCCAAGGAGGGGTTGGACAGCAAGCTAACTATGGCTACACCTTC.

The chain uses TRBV27 and TRBJ1-4, with D tentatively TRBD1 (5 bases). CDR3 length: 15 residues. CDR1 and CDR2 (germline): MNHEY, SMNVEV (reference sequence). Deletions cut 0 bases from V and 4 bases from J, with 9 bases between. DNA for the CDR3: TGTGCCAGCAGTTTATCGACAAGGGGTAATGAAAAACTGTTTTTT. This sequence encodes CASSLSTRGNEKLFF.

The chain is built from TRBV5-4 and TRBJ2-3; tentatively, D is TRBD1 (5 bases). Trimming shortened V by 4 bases and J by 2 bases, and 14 bases separated the two germline ends. Germline V gene lookup returns CDR1 SGHNT and CDR2 YYREEE (reference sequence). The CDR3 spans 15 residues. This chain's CDR3 is CASSTVQGVTDTQYF. CDR3 coding DNA: TGTGCCAGCAGCACGGTACAAGGGGTCACAGATACGCAGTATTTT.

The CDR3 region is CASSQTGHGSPLHF. The DNA of the CDR3 is TGTGCCAGCAGTCAGACAGGCCACGGTTCACCCCTCCACTTT. This rearrangement joins TRBV28 to TRBJ1-6; a weak D match, TRBD1 (6 bases). Germline CDR1 reads MDHEN; CDR2 reads SYDVKM. The CDR3 runs 14 residues. V was pared by 5 bases and J by 9 bases, with 14 bases between.

DNA of the CDR3: TGTGCCAGCAGTTACCCGGGTTTGAACACTGAAGCTTTCTTT. This encodes CASSYPGLNTEAFF. J is TRBJ1-1 and V is TRBV6-5; no firm D call. V was pared by 2 bases and J by 0 bases, with 7 bases between. The germline V gene encodes CDR1 MNHEY and CDR2 SVGAGI. The CDR3 is 14 amino acids.

The CDR3 loop reads CASSLRAQGDYEQYF. The CDR3 bases are TGTGCCAGCAGTTTAAGGGCACAGGGCGACTACGAGCAGTACTTC. This chain links TRBV27 with TRBJ2-7; D is perhaps TRBD1 (6 bases). CDR1 MNHEY and CDR2 SMNVEV come from the germline V gene (reference sequence). Trimming shortened V by 2 bases and J by 3 bases, and 14 bases separated the two germline ends. The CDR3 length is 15 residues.

This clone has at least ten counts. The chain has TRBV7-9 and TRBJ2-1, with 10 positions matching TRBD1. From germline, CDR1 is SEHNR and CDR2 FQNEAQ (reference sequence). The CDR3 loop spans 17 amino acids. The trim removed 5 bases at V and 0 bases at J, leaving 7 bases unmatched. CDR3 coding DNA: TGTGCCAGCAGCCGGAAGAGGACAGGGGGCTCCTACAATGAGCAGTTCTTC. The encoded protein is CASSRKRTGGSYNEQFF.

The V gene is TRBV19, the J gene TRBJ1-5; the D gene is possibly TRBD1 (5 bases). Germline values: CDR1 LNHDA, CDR2 SQIVND (reference sequence). V gave up 1 base and J gave up 1 base, with 8 bases separating them. There are 15 residues in the CDR3. Written as DNA, the CDR3 is TGTGCCAGTAGTATAGGTCCAGGGAGCAATCAGCCCCAGCATTTT. This sequence encodes CASSIGPGSNQPQHF.

A few counts support this clone. This chain links TRBV4-3 with TRBJ2-7, with a tentative D call TRBD1 (5 bases). Germline loops: CDR1 LGHNA, CDR2 YSLEER. This CDR3 comprises 14 residues. V was pared by 0 bases and J by 1 base, with 7 bases between. The CDR3 here is CASSQERGSYEQYF. In DNA form, the CDR3 reads TGCGCCAGCAGCCAAGAAAGGGGTTCCTACGAGCAGTACTTC.

V and J are TRBV20-1 and TRBJ1-4, with 7 bases fitting TRBD1. V was clipped by 3 bases and J by 8 bases; unmatched bases: 9. The CDR3 covers 14 residues. Germline CDR1 DFQATT, CDR2 SNEGSKA (reference sequence). The chain's CDR3 is CSASLRQGEEKLFF. The CDR3 DNA is TGCAGTGCTAGTCTCCGGCAGGGGGAAGAAAAACTGTTTTTT.

The chain links TRBV5-4 to TRBJ2-3; 9 bases line up with TRBD1. CDR3 size: 16 residues. Germline values: CDR1 SGHNT, CDR2 YYREEE (reference sequence). Trimming at V came to 0 bases and at J to 5 bases, leaving 7 bases not matched to a gene. The CDR3 bases are TGTGCCAGCAGCTTGGCCGGACAGGGGAGGGGAGATACGCAGTATTTT. This translates into CASSLAGQGRGDTQYF.

J is TRBJ1-1 and V is TRBV19, with 8 bases identical to TRBD1. Trimming cost V 5 bases and J 5 bases; bases outside gene matches: 7. The CDR3 sequence is 14 residues long. In germline, CDR1 is LNHDA, CDR2 SQIVND (reference sequence). In DNA, the CDR3 is TGTGCCAGTAGTTACAGGGGGGTGGATACTGAAGCTTTCTTT. It encodes CASSYRGVDTEAFF. The full variable domain, in which reference TRBV19 and TRBJ1-1 provide the parts outside the CDR3, is DGGITQSPKYLFRKEGQNVTLSCEQNLNHDAMYWYRQDPGQGLRLIYYSQIVNDFQKGDIAEGYSVSREKKESFPLTVTSAQKNPTAFYLCASSYRGVDTEAFFGQGTRLTVV.

The chain employs TRBV28 and TRBJ2-3, with 8 positions matching TRBD2. Germline lookup yields CDR1 MDHEN and CDR2 SYDVKM. J lost 3 bases, V lost 6 bases, and 14 bases had no gene match. The CDR3 extends over 17 amino acids. CDR3 amino acids: CASRSWGGGTTTDTQYF. The DNA for the CDR3 is TGTGCCAGCAGAAGTTGGGGCGGGGGGACAACAACAGATACGCAGTATTTT.

This sequence joins TRBV3-1 (or the pseudogene TRBV3-2) and TRBJ1-1; 8 bases agree with TRBD1. This CDR3 comprises 14 residues. The germline V gene has CDR1 LGHDT and CDR2 YNNKEL (reference sequence). Trimming at V came to 1 base and at J to 5 bases, leaving 3 bases not matched to a gene. The CDR3 reads CASSQGQGRTEAFF. The CDR3 coding sequence is TGTGCCAGCAGCCAAGGACAGGGGAGAACTGAAGCTTTCTTT.

This clone has only one observation. J is TRBJ2-2 and V is TRBV4-3; the D gene is possibly TRBD2 (6 bases). The CDR3 sequence is 14 residues long. The germline V gene encodes CDR1 LGHNA and CDR2 YSLEER. Trimming removed 9 bases from V and 3 bases from J, with 14 bases in between. CDR3 protein: CASRGREDTGELFF. CDR3 in DNA: TGCGCCAGTAGAGGCAGGGAGGACACCGGGGAGCTGTTTTTT.

This clone was detected only a few times. The V call is TRBV19, the J call TRBJ1-5, with D perhaps TRBD1 (5 bases). The CDR3 contains 15 residues. V gave up 3 bases and J gave up 7 bases, with 16 bases separating them. The germline gives CDR1 LNHDA, CDR2 SQIVND (reference sequence). In DNA form, the CDR3 reads TGTGCCAGTAGTATTCGTACAGGCTTAGGGCAGCCCCAGCATTTT. Translated, it gives CASSIRTGLGQPQHF.

This chain uses TRBV2 with TRBJ1-2; TRBD1 is a possible D gene (6 bases). The germline gives CDR1 SNHLY, CDR2 FYNNEI. CDR3 length: 13 residues. The V end lost 6 bases, the J end lost 8 bases, and 16 bases lay between the germline ends. The CDR3 region has the DNA TGTGCCAGCAGAACATATACAGGGAACGGCTACACCTTC. It translates to CASRTYTGNGYTF.

In this sample, this clone turned up once. Additional DNA sequences in this sample encode the identical CDR3. The genes are TRBV7-9 and TRBJ2-7, with a weak D call TRBD1 (5 bases). V lost 1 base and J 4 bases, leaving 5 bases between the germline ends. In germline, CDR1 is SEHNR, CDR2 FQNEAQ (reference sequence). This CDR3 spans 12 amino acids. CDR3 loop: CASSLGQYEQYF. CDR3 bases: TGTGCCAGCAGCTTAGGACAGTACGAGCAGTACTTC.

V is TRBV10-2 and J is TRBJ1-6, with D possibly being TRBD1 (6 bases). CDR3 length: 15 amino acids. Germline assignment: CDR1 WSHSY and CDR2 SAAADI. Trimming stripped 6 bases from V and 3 bases from J, with 12 bases between. The CDR3: CASRPGQLYNSPLHF. The CDR3 DNA follows: TGCGCCAGCAGGCCGGGACAACTCTATAATTCACCCCTCCACTTT.

Comment on this clone: The same CDR3 arises from other DNA sequences in this sample as well. The rearrangement uses TRBV27 and TRBJ2-7; 8 nucleotides align to TRBD1. CDR1 is MNHEY and CDR2 is SMNVEV in the germline V gene (reference sequence). V shed 3 bases, J shed 4 bases, and the junction held 5 bases outside the gene matches. The CDR3 is 14 amino acids. The CDR3 region is CASSLTGADYEQYF. DNA for the CDR3: TGTGCCAGCAGTTTGACAGGGGCCGATTACGAGCAGTACTTC.

V gene TRBV10-3 combines with J gene TRBJ2-5, with 8 bases that match TRBD2. This CDR3 is built from 15 residues. With V trimmed by 2 bases and J by 4 bases, 6 bases remained unmatched. CDR1 is ENHRY, CDR2 SYGVKD, per germline. This CDR3 reads CAISEDGLARETQYF. DNA for the CDR3: TGTGCCATCAGTGAGGATGGACTAGCTCGAGAGACCCAGTACTTC.

In its sample, this clone was seen a few times. The DNA of the CDR3 is TGTGCCAGCAGCTTATTCTCCAGGGGTACTGAAGCTTTCTTT. Amino acids: CASSLFSRGTEAFF. The chain recombines TRBV11-1 with TRBJ1-1, with D possibly being TRBD1 (6 bases). Trimming shortened V by 2 bases and J by 5 bases, and 12 bases separated the two germline ends. CDR3 length: 14 residues. Germline-derived CDR1 and CDR2 are SGHAT and FQDESV (reference sequence).

The CDR3 here is CASSSPGTAPSYEQYF. CDR3 nucleotides: TGTGCCAGCAGTTCCCCCGGGACTGCCCCATCCTACGAGCAGTACTTC. This rearrangement joins TRBV6-2 or TRBV6-3 to TRBJ2-7; possibly TRBD2 for D (6 bases). The germline V and J ends were trimmed by 4 bases and 1 base, with 17 bases remaining between them. Germline lookup yields CDR1 MNHEY and CDR2 SVGEGT. This CDR3 is built from 16 residues.

This clone was seen once. The chain links TRBV2 to TRBJ2-7; D uncertain. This CDR3 has 13 amino acids. In germline, CDR1 is SNHLY, CDR2 FYNNEI. V lost 3 bases, J lost 0 bases, and 6 bases lay in between. CDR3 coding DNA: TGTGCCAGCAGTGACCTTAGCTCCTACGAGCAGTACTTC. Translating gives CASSDLSSYEQYF.

The gene calls are TRBV27 and TRBJ2-5; TRBD2 agrees at 9 bases. Germline V gene lookup returns CDR1 MNHEY and CDR2 SMNVEV (reference sequence). The junction had 5 bases not matched to a gene; V was cut back by 10 bases and J by 5 bases. This CDR3 has 12 amino acids. CDR3: CAIAGGDETQYF. For the CDR3, the DNA is TGTGCCATCGCGGGGGGGGATGAGACCCAGTACTTC.